What follows are 29 T cell receptor beta chains derived from one specimen sequenced in a study of PD-1 blockade in classical Hodgkin lymphoma. Method: immunoSEQ multiplex PCR; TCRdb's copy keeps in-frame clones and lacks some. The sample carries about 49,000 clones, 90% recorded once. Time point defined: cycle 4 day 1 (C4D1), after 6 weeks of nivolumab. All patients experienced relapse after autologous stem cell transplantation, and brentuximab vedotin exposure was variable. Sequenced material: peripheral blood mononuclear cells (PBMCs), taken before the fourth cycle of nivolumab. All receptors derive from a human donor with classical Hodgkin lymphoma.

The rearrangement uses TRBV4-1 and TRBJ2-1; 9 bases match TRBD1. Losses at the gene ends were 4 bases for V and 12 bases for J; bases not matched to a gene: 19. The CDR3 loop spans 17 amino acids. Looked up from germline, CDR1 is MGHRA and CDR2 is YSYEKL. CDR3 DNA: TGCGCCAGCAGCCCTCCGGGACAGGGCCCCCTGAAACAATGGCAGTTCTTC. The encoded protein is CASSPPGQGPLKQWQFF.

The CDR3 protein is CASRWRAGKSYEQYF. The CDR3 region has the DNA TGTGCCAGCCGCTGGAGGGCGGGAAAATCCTACGAGCAGTACTTC. V is TRBV25-1 and J is TRBJ2-7, with TRBD2 as a possible D gene (6 bases). V gave up 8 bases and J gave up 1 base, with 18 bases separating them. The germline V gene encodes CDR1 MGHDK and CDR2 SYGVNS. The CDR3 has 15 residues.

The gene calls are TRBV7-6 and TRBJ2-2, with a tentative D call TRBD1 (5 bases). Trimming took off 0 bases at V and 5 bases at J, with 13 bases between the two ends. The CDR3 totals 16 residues. Germline V gene data show CDR1 as SGHVS and CDR2 as FNYEAQ. The CDR3 reads CASSLAIRVGTGELFF. The CDR3 DNA sequence: TGTGCCAGCAGCTTAGCGATCAGGGTAGGGACCGGGGAGCTGTTTTTT. Full variable domain (missing parts from reference TRBV7-6 and TRBJ2-2): GAGVSQSPRYKVTKRGQDVALRCDPISGHVSLYWYRQALGQGPEFLTYFNYEAQQDKSGLPNDRFSAERPEGSISTLTIQRTEQRDSAMYRCASSLAIRVGTGELFFGEGSRLTVL.

In this sample, this clone turned up once. The rearrangement joins TRBV11-2 to TRBJ2-2; D call uncertain. Deletions cut 0 bases from V and 1 base from J, with 9 bases between. Germline CDR1 reads SGHAT; CDR2 reads FQNNGV. CDR3 size: 16 residues. The CDR3 DNA reads TGTGCCAGCAGCTTAGATCAGCCAGGGAACACCGGGGAGCTGTTTTTT. It specifies CASSLDQPGNTGELFF.

V gene TRBV27 combines with J gene TRBJ2-7; D not certain. Germline V CDR1 and CDR2: MNHEY, SMNVEV (reference sequence). Trimming removed 4 bases from V and 1 base from J, with 11 bases in between. The CDR3 runs 14 residues. The CDR3 DNA sequence: TGTGCCAGCAGTTATCGTGGGATTTCCTACGAGCAGTACTTC. Protein: CASSYRGISYEQYF.

This clone appeared once. The V gene is TRBV11-2, the J gene TRBJ2-7, with D possibly being TRBD2 (6 bases). Trimming took off 7 bases at V and 6 bases at J, with 19 bases between the two ends. The CDR3 covers 14 residues. The germline V gene encodes CDR1 SGHAT and CDR2 FQNNGV. The chain's CDR3 is CASTILPGGSEQYF. The CDR3 DNA reads TGTGCCAGCACCATCCTGCCCGGGGGAAGCGAGCAGTACTTC.

The genes are TRBV5-1 and TRBJ2-7; tentative D call: TRBD2 (5 bases). The V gene lost 3 bases and the J gene lost 0 bases, with 10 bases spanning the gap. The CDR3 contains 14 residues. CDR1 SGHRS and CDR2 YFSETQ come from the germline V gene. CDR3 region: CASSYGLNSYEQYF. CDR3 DNA sequence: TGCGCCAGCAGCTATGGACTGAACTCCTACGAGCAGTACTTC.

The genes are TRBV7-3 and TRBJ2-1; D tentatively reads TRBD1 or TRBD2 (5 bases each). Germline V gene lookup returns CDR1 SGHTA and CDR2 FQGTGA. The CDR3 totals 15 residues. V shed 4 bases and J shed 7 bases, with 17 bases lying between them. The DNA for the CDR3 is TGTGCCAGCAGCTGGACCGGGACCCCCGGAAATGAGCAGTTCTTC. This gives the protein CASSWTGTPGNEQFF.

The V call is TRBV7-3, the J call TRBJ1-1; no clear D. Germline-derived CDR1 and CDR2 are SGHTA and FQGTGA. Trimming took 5 bases from V and 0 from J, leaving 22 bases between them. This CDR3 is built from 18 residues. CDR3: CASSHVEQTQTMNTEAFF. CDR3 in DNA: TGTGCCAGCAGCCATGTAGAACAGACTCAGACTATGAACACTGAAGCTTTCTTT. Based on the CDR3 plus reference TRBV7-3 and TRBJ1-1, the full variable domain is GAGVSQTPSNKVTEKGKYVELRCDPISGHTALYWYRQSLGQGPEFLIYFQGTGAADDSGLPNDRFFAVRPEGSVSTLKIQRTERGDSAVYLCASSHVEQTQTMNTEAFFGQGTRLTVV.

This clone was seen just once. J is TRBJ1-1 and V is TRBV5-1; D perhaps matches TRBD1 (5 bases). Germline CDR1 reads SGHRS; CDR2 reads YFSETQ. Trimming removed 4 bases from V and 0 bases from J, with 13 bases in between. CDR3 length equals 15 residues. CDR3 in DNA: TGCGCCAGCAGCAATCCGGGACTATTGAACACTGAAGCTTTCTTT. The encoded protein is CASSNPGLLNTEAFF.

This clone qualifies as medium-sized. The rearrangement links TRBV28 to TRBJ2-7, with 11 bases identical to TRBD2. The CDR3 is 15 residues long. Germline V gives CDR1 MDHEN, CDR2 SYDVKM. J was trimmed by 1 base and V by 4 bases; bases with no gene match: 3. Written as DNA, the CDR3 is TGTGCCAGCAGTTACATAGCGGGAGGGTCCTACGAGCAGTACTTC. It specifies CASSYIAGGSYEQYF. The full variable domain, completed using reference TRBV28 and TRBJ2-7, is DVKVTQSSRYLVKRTGEKVFLECVQDMDHENMFWYRQDPGLGLRLIYFSYDVKMKEKGDIPEGYSVSREKKERFSLILESASTNQTSMYLCASSYIAGGSYEQYFGPGTRLTVT.

This clone is labeled medium-sized. Other DNA variants within this sample encode the same CDR3. This chain joins TRBV6-5 and TRBJ2-1; 11 bases match TRBD2. Germline-derived CDR1 and CDR2 are MNHEY and SVGAGI. This CDR3 contains 15 residues. The ends lost 7 bases at V and 3 bases at J; junction bases unmatched: 5. The CDR3 sequence is CASNPGTSGYNEQFF. CDR3 DNA: TGTGCCAGCAACCCAGGGACTAGCGGCTACAATGAGCAGTTCTTC.

The J gene is TRBJ2-1, the V gene TRBV19; the match to TRBD2 covers 13 bases. The CDR3 has 15 residues. The V segment lost 8 bases and the J segment 0 bases; nucleotides outside the gene matches: 1. Germline CDR1 reads LNHDA; CDR2 reads SQIVND (reference sequence). CDR3 protein: CASRTSGSSYNEQFF. The CDR3, as DNA: TGTGCCAGTCGGACTAGCGGGAGCTCCTACAATGAGCAGTTCTTC.

This chain joins TRBV27 and TRBJ2-6; 7 nucleotides line up with TRBD1. V was pared by 5 bases and J by 1 base, with 23 bases of the junction left unmatched. This CDR3 has 22 residues. Germline CDR1 reads MNHEY; CDR2 reads SMNVEV (reference sequence). Here the CDR3 DNA reads TGTGCCAGCAGTCTATATAAACTCCTCCGACAGGGAAGGGAGTCTGGGGCCAACGTCCTGACTTTC. Protein product: CASSLYKLLRQGRESGANVLTF. The full variable domain, in which reference TRBV27 and TRBJ2-6 provide the parts outside the CDR3, is EAQVTQNPRYLITVTGKKLTVTCSQNMNHEYMSWYRQDPGLGLRQIYYSMNVEVTDKGDVPEGYKVSRKEKRNFPLILESPSPNQTSLYFCASSLYKLLRQGRESGANVLTFGAGSRLTVL.

The chain's CDR3 is CATSRVGFTDTQYF. The CDR3 DNA is TGTGCCACCAGCAGAGTGGGCTTCACAGATACGCAGTATTTT. The chain uses TRBV15 and TRBJ2-3; D remains ambiguous. The germline V gene has CDR1 LNHNV and CDR2 YYDKDF (reference sequence). Between the trimmed V and J ends, which lost 1 base and 2 bases, there was a span of 7 bases. The CDR3 consists of 14 residues.

This chain connects TRBV6-1 to TRBJ1-1, with D maybe TRBD1 (5 bases). Trimming removed 6 bases from V and 7 bases from J, with 9 bases in between. This CDR3 contains 11 residues. CDR1 and CDR2 from the germline V gene are MNHNS and SASEGT. CDR3 residues: CASRRDLEAFF. The CDR3 DNA follows: TGTGCCAGCAGAAGGGACCTTGAAGCTTTCTTT.

This chain joins TRBV5-8 and TRBJ2-7, with a possible D match to TRBD2 (5 bases). Trimming removed 4 bases from V and 4 bases from J, with 9 bases in between. This CDR3 comprises 12 residues. Looked up from germline, CDR1 is SGHTS and CDR2 is YDEGEE. CDR3 sequence reads: CASSKGVYEQYF. CDR3 bases: TGTGCCAGCAGCAAGGGAGTTTACGAGCAGTACTTC.

The V and J genes are TRBV5-1 and TRBJ2-7; the match to TRBD1 covers 11 bases. After removal of 4 bases from V and 4 bases from J, the junction contained 10 bases not matched to a gene. Germline V gene sequence: CDR1 SGHRS, CDR2 YFSETQ. The CDR3 is made up of 16 amino acids. CDR3 protein: CASSPGGTGGTYEQYF. As DNA, the CDR3 is TGCGCCAGCAGCCCTGGGGGGACAGGGGGGACGTACGAGCAGTACTTC. The entire variable domain, with the rest obtained from reference TRBV5-1 and TRBJ2-7, is as follows: KAGVTQTPRYLIKTRGQQVTLSCSPISGHRSVSWYQQTPGQGLQFLFEYFSETQRNKGNFPGRFSGRQFSNSRSEMNVSTLELGDSALYLCASSPGGTGGTYEQYFGPGTRLTVT.

The rearrangement joins TRBV21-1 to TRBJ2-2; TRBD1 is taken as the D call from the table, unchecked against the DNA. TRBV21-1 is designated a pseudogene. The CDR3 is made up of 17 amino acids. The CDR3 protein is CASSKLWLDSAPGELFF. CDR3 sequence (DNA): TGTGCCAGCAGCAAATTGTGGTTGGACAGCGCACCTGGGGAGCTGTTTTTT.

The gene calls are TRBV5-1 and TRBJ2-2; D might be TRBD2 (6 bases). The CDR3 loop spans 16 amino acids. CDR1 and CDR2 from the germline V gene are SGHRS and YFSETQ. Trimming cost V 0 bases and J 3 bases, with 12 bases left between them. DNA for the CDR3: TGCGCCAGCAGCTTGGAATCCGGGGGATACACCGGGGAGCTGTTTTTT. Protein product: CASSLESGGYTGELFF.

This chain links TRBV18 with TRBJ2-1, with D uncertain. The CDR3 spans 13 residues. The germline gives CDR1 KGHSH, CDR2 LQKENI. V was shortened by 1 base and J by 7 bases, with 8 bases between the two germline ends. CDR3 DNA: TGTGCCAGCTCACCACGAAGTAGTAATGAGCAGTTCTTC. This codes for CASSPRSSNEQFF.

The chain carries TRBV23-1 and TRBJ2-7, with 8 bases aligning to TRBD1. TRBV23-1 is classed as an ORF, of uncertain function. The CDR3 covers 15 residues. The V gene end was trimmed by 8 bases and the J gene end by 5 bases; junction bases not matched to a gene: 14. The CDR3 region is CASLGGDRGINEQYF. The CDR3 DNA reads TGCGCCAGCCTCGGCGGCGACAGGGGAATAAACGAGCAGTACTTC.

The V call is TRBV4-1, the J call TRBJ2-7, with D possibly being TRBD2 (6 bases). CDR1 MGHRA and CDR2 YSYEKL come from the germline V gene. The CDR3 is made up of 15 amino acids. The V gene lost 5 bases and the J gene lost 0 bases, with 14 bases spanning the gap. The CDR3: CASSYPGTRSYEQYF. CDR3 DNA sequence: TGCGCCAGCAGCTACCCCGGGACTCGCTCCTACGAGCAGTACTTC.

The V gene is TRBV5-4, the J gene TRBJ2-7; 9 bases match TRBD1. This CDR3 has 14 residues. Germline V CDR1 and CDR2: SGHNT, YYREEE (reference sequence). V shed 3 bases and J 6 bases; nucleotides not matched to a gene: 7. In DNA, the CDR3 is TGTGCCAGCAGCTCCGGGACAGGGAGAGGCGAGCAGTACTTC. It specifies CASSSGTGRGEQYF.

The sample holds one count of this clone. DNA for the CDR3: TGTGCCAGCAGCTTACGGGACAGCACCTACGAGCAGTACTTC. This gives the protein CASSLRDSTYEQYF. This sequence joins TRBV7-8 and TRBJ2-7, with 7 positions matching TRBD1. J gave up 2 bases and V 2 bases, and 3 bases lay outside the gene matches. This CDR3 is 14 amino acids long. Germline assignment: CDR1 SGHVS and CDR2 FQNEAQ.

The chain couples TRBV27 to TRBJ2-1; 8 bases match TRBD2. Unmatched junction bases numbered 8, after V lost 4 bases and J lost 6 bases. Germline values: CDR1 MNHEY, CDR2 SMNVEV (reference sequence). The CDR3 length is 15 residues. CDR3 protein: CASSWTSSFTNEQFF. CDR3 DNA sequence: TGTGCCAGCAGTTGGACTAGCTCTTTTACCAATGAGCAGTTCTTC.

The chain uses TRBV18 and TRBJ2-1; TRBD1 is a possible D gene (5 bases). In germline, CDR1 is KGHSH, CDR2 LQKENI. CDR3 size: 14 residues. The germline V and J ends were trimmed by 4 bases and 2 bases, with 9 bases remaining between them. The CDR3 is CASSRMDTYNEQFF. Here the CDR3 DNA reads TGTGCCAGCTCACGCATGGACACCTACAATGAGCAGTTCTTC.

The rearrangement uses TRBV11-3 and TRBJ2-7; TRBD1 might be the D (5 bases). The CDR3 length is 15 residues. V was cut by 3 bases and J by 4 bases, with 16 bases left in between. Per the germline V gene, CDR1 is SGHNT and CDR2 is YENEEA. The CDR3 loop is CASSLVRQLTYEQYF. Here the CDR3 DNA reads TGTGCCAGCAGCTTGGTTAGACAGCTTACTTACGAGCAGTACTTC.

The J gene is TRBJ1-3, the V gene TRBV5-4; 8 bases fit TRBD1. The CDR3 covers 16 residues. CDR1 and CDR2 (germline): SGHNT, YYREEE (reference sequence). After removal of 4 bases from V and 3 bases from J, the junction contained 9 bases not matched to a gene. The CDR3 nucleotides read TGTGCCAGCAGCCCGAACGACAGGGGTGTTGGAAACACCATATATTTT. Amino acids: CASSPNDRGVGNTIYF.